The 25 T cell receptor beta chains given below trace back to one sample, sequenced in a study of blood T cell repertoires in COVID-19. Here immunoSEQ multiplex PCR was the method, and the copy in TCRdb shows in-frame clones only, minus some. The table lists about 32,000 clones, just over 85% of them singletons. The sequenced sample consisted of peripheral blood. These receptors were taken from a woman at least 80 years old with active or convalescent COVID-19.

The chain combines TRBV7-8 with TRBJ2-2; TRBD1 matches at 11 bases. The CDR3 is 18 residues long. V lost 2 bases, J lost 4 bases, and 9 bases stayed unmatched. Germline V gene lookup returns CDR1 SGHVS and CDR2 FQNEAQ. CDR3 DNA: TGTGCCAGCAGCTTAATAGGACAGGGGGCGCGGGGCACCGGGGAGCTGTTTTTT. Translated, it gives CASSLIGQGARGTGELFF.

The chain is built from TRBV5-1 and TRBJ2-3; TRBD2 matches at 13 bases. CDR1 and CDR2 from the germline V gene are SGHRS and YFSETQ. The J segment lost 4 bases and the V segment lost 0 bases, leaving 5 bases of the junction unmatched. This CDR3 region has 17 residues. This chain's CDR3 is CASSLGTSGSMADTQYF. DNA for the CDR3: TGCGCCAGCAGCTTGGGGACTAGCGGGAGTATGGCAGATACGCAGTATTTT.

This sequence joins TRBV11-3 and TRBJ2-7, with 10 bases fitting TRBD2. Germline values: CDR1 SGHNT, CDR2 YENEEA. The CDR3 has 16 residues. V dropped 5 bases and J dropped 3; count of bases not matched to a gene: 10. DNA of the CDR3: TGTGCCAGCAGCCGACCGGGACTAGCGATCGACTACGAGCAGTACTTC. Amino acid sequence: CASSRPGLAIDYEQYF.

The chain has TRBV6-5 and TRBJ2-6; D possibly corresponds to TRBD2 (5 bases). V was clipped by 6 bases and J by 0 bases, with 9 bases between them. CDR1 is MNHEY, CDR2 SVGAGI, per germline. The CDR3 runs 15 residues. Here the CDR3 DNA reads TGTGCCAGCAGGGACTCCAGCTCTGGGGCCAACGTCCTGACTTTC. Amino acids: CASRDSSSGANVLTF.

The chain is built from TRBV10-3 and TRBJ2-3; D is perhaps TRBD2 (6 bases). CDR3 length: 15 residues. Germline values: CDR1 ENHRY, CDR2 SYGVKD. The germline V and J ends were trimmed by 6 bases and 2 bases, with 15 bases remaining between them. In DNA, the CDR3 is TGTGCCATCAGGGGGACTCCCACACCCACAGATACGCAGTATTTT. It yields the protein CAIRGTPTPTDTQYF.

The J gene is TRBJ2-1, the V gene TRBV27; possible D gene TRBD1, 6 bases. This CDR3 comprises 15 residues. Germline CDR1 is MNHEY and CDR2 is SMNVEV (reference sequence). V lost 6 bases to trimming and J lost 0 bases, with 12 bases between them. The CDR3 here is CASRPDSSSYNEQFF. For the CDR3, the DNA is TGTGCCAGCAGACCGGACAGCTCCTCCTACAATGAGCAGTTCTTC.

The chain recombines TRBV6-5 with TRBJ1-2; 10 nucleotides line up with TRBD1. With 6 bases clipped from V and 4 bases from J, the junction kept 8 bases outside the gene matches. The germline V gene encodes CDR1 MNHEY and CDR2 SVGAGI. The CDR3 consists of 15 residues. The CDR3 sequence is CASSLGTGDVYGYTF. The CDR3 DNA sequence: TGTGCCAGCAGCCTAGGGACAGGGGATGTCTATGGCTACACCTTC.

The chain links TRBV5-1 to TRBJ2-2; 10 nucleotides agree with TRBD2. V lost 3 bases and J lost 5; bases outside the gene matches: 7. The CDR3 loop spans 16 amino acids. Germline V CDR1 and CDR2: SGHRS, YFSETQ. The CDR3 bases are TGCGCCAGCAGCTACGGACTAGCGGAGGTAACCGGGGAGCTGTTTTTT. Protein: CASSYGLAEVTGELFF. Based on the CDR3 plus reference TRBV5-1 and TRBJ2-2, the full variable domain is KAGVTQTPRYLIKTRGQQVTLSCSPISGHRSVSWYQQTPGQGLQFLFEYFSETQRNKGNFPGRFSGRQFSNSRSEMNVSTLELGDSALYLCASSYGLAEVTGELFFGEGSRLTVL.

The chain carries TRBV7-2 and TRBJ2-2; D unclear. V lost 5 bases and J 6 bases, leaving 7 bases between the germline ends. Germline lookup yields CDR1 SGHTA and CDR2 FQGNSA. The CDR3 contains 12 residues. CDR3 bases: TGTGCCAGCAGCCCTGACTCCGGGGAGCTGTTTTTT. Its protein product is CASSPDSGELFF. The variable domain in full, with the rest retrieved from reference TRBV7-2 and TRBJ2-2, is GAGVSQSPSNKVTEKGKDVELRCDPISGHTALYWYRQSLGQGLEFLIYFQGNSAPDKSGLPSDRFSAERTGGSVSTLTIQRTQQEDSAVYLCASSPDSGELFFGEGSRLTVL.

The chain recombines TRBV5-1 with TRBJ2-1, with TRBD2 as a possible D gene (5 bases). Trimming took 3 bases from V and 3 from J, leaving 13 bases between them. The CDR3 covers 15 residues. CDR1 SGHRS and CDR2 YFSETQ come from the germline V gene. The CDR3 here is CASSSQPRDYNEQFF. The CDR3 DNA is TGCGCCAGCAGCTCACAACCGAGGGACTACAATGAGCAGTTCTTC.

CDR3 in amino acids: CASSNGLAGKNTGELFF. CDR3 nucleotides: TGTGCCAGCAGTAATGGACTAGCGGGGAAGAACACCGGGGAGCTGTTTTTT. This chain connects TRBV5-6 to TRBJ2-2, with 12 bases identical to TRBD2. The trim removed 5 bases at V and 1 base at J, leaving 6 bases unmatched. Germline V gene lookup returns CDR1 SGHDT and CDR2 YYEEEE. The CDR3 is 17 amino acids.

The rearrangement links TRBV5-1 to TRBJ2-5, with 9 bases fitting TRBD1. This CDR3 spans 17 amino acids. Per germline, CDR1 SGHRS and CDR2 YFSETQ. V was pared by 0 bases and J by 4 bases, with 10 bases of the junction left unmatched. As DNA, the CDR3 is TGCGCCAGCAGCTTGGAGGGGCGGGACAGGGCCAGAGAGACCCAGTACTTC. The encoded protein is CASSLEGRDRARETQYF.

The chain carries TRBV4-2 and TRBJ2-2; 14 nucleotides agree with TRBD2. J was trimmed by 7 bases and V by 3 bases; bases with no gene match: 1. The CDR3 totals 15 residues. CDR1 is LGHNA, CDR2 YNFKEQ, per germline. The CDR3 here is CASSQGLAGVGELFF. DNA for the CDR3: TGTGCCAGCAGCCAGGGACTAGCGGGAGTCGGGGAGCTGTTTTTT.

J is TRBJ2-2 and V is TRBV5-1, with D perhaps TRBD1 (5 bases). The germline V gene encodes CDR1 SGHRS and CDR2 YFSETQ. Trimming shortened V by 7 bases and J by 3 bases, and 13 bases separated the two germline ends. The CDR3 loop spans 14 amino acids. The CDR3 DNA is TGCGCCAGCTCGATACCACAGGACACCGGGGAGCTGTTTTTT. Its translation: CASSIPQDTGELFF.

The chain joins TRBV19 to TRBJ1-4; TRBD1 matches at 9 bases. Germline CDR1 is LNHDA and CDR2 is SQIVND (reference sequence). V lost 6 bases and J lost 7; bases outside the gene matches: 6. The CDR3 has 14 amino acids. The CDR3 here is CASRPGTGTEKLFF. The CDR3 coding sequence is TGTGCCAGTAGGCCCGGGACAGGGACTGAAAAACTGTTTTTT.

The rearrangement joins TRBV29-1 to TRBJ1-2; 9 bases match TRBD1. V dropped 8 bases and J dropped 2; count of bases not matched to a gene: 12. The length of the CDR3 is 15 residues. CDR1 and CDR2 from the germline V gene are SQVTM and ANQGSEA. The CDR3 DNA follows: TGCAGCACCCGGGAGGGGACAGGGATAAACTATGGCTACACCTTC. This codes for CSTREGTGINYGYTF.

This chain uses TRBV28 with TRBJ1-5; D unclear. V gave up 2 bases and J gave up 6 bases, with 11 bases separating them. The CDR3 extends over 14 amino acids. The germline gives CDR1 MDHEN, CDR2 SYDVKM. CDR3 nucleotides: TGTGCCAGCAGTTTAATGGAGGGTGTTCAGCCCCAGCATTTT. It codes for CASSLMEGVQPQHF. The variable domain in full, completed from reference TRBV28 and TRBJ1-5, reads DVKVTQSSRYLVKRTGEKVFLECVQDMDHENMFWYRQDPGLGLRLIYFSYDVKMKEKGDIPEGYSVSREKKERFSLILESASTNQTSMYLCASSLMEGVQPQHFGDGTRLSIL.

This chain uses TRBV7-9 with TRBJ2-1, with TRBD2 matching 14 bases. The CDR3 runs 16 residues. V was clipped by 5 bases and J by 6 bases; unmatched bases: 6. Germline lookup yields CDR1 SEHNR and CDR2 FQNEAQ (reference sequence). CDR3 bases: TGTGCCAGCAGCCTCCAGACTAGCGGGAGGGCCAATGAGCAGTTCTTC. Amino acids: CASSLQTSGRANEQFF. Drawing the rest from reference TRBV7-9 and TRBJ2-1, the complete variable domain is DTGVSQNPRHKITKRGQNVTFRCDPISEHNRLYWYRQTLGQGPEFLTYFQNEAQLEKSRLLSDRFSAERPKGSFSTLEIQRTEQGDSAMYLCASSLQTSGRANEQFFGPGTRLTVL.

The sample holds a few counts of this clone. This sequence joins TRBV6-6 and TRBJ1-3, with D perhaps matching TRBD1 (5 bases). Germline CDR1 is MNHNY and CDR2 is SVGAGI (reference sequence). CDR3 length equals 16 residues. V was shortened by 8 bases and J by 0 bases, with 17 bases between the two germline ends. Here the CDR3 reads CASRIRQLSSGNTIYF. CDR3 DNA: TGTGCCAGCCGAATAAGACAGTTAAGCTCTGGAAACACCATATATTTT.

The V call is TRBV15, the J call TRBJ1-2, with a tentative D call TRBD1 (6 bases). V dropped 2 bases and J dropped 2 bases, with 15 bases sitting between them. The germline V gene encodes CDR1 LNHNV and CDR2 YYDKDF (reference sequence). The CDR3 has 16 amino acids. The CDR3 region is CATSRSDLTGNYGYTF. Here the CDR3 DNA reads TGTGCCACCAGCAGATCCGACCTTACAGGGAACTATGGCTACACCTTC.

This chain joins TRBV9 and TRBJ2-2, with 7 bases fitting TRBD1. The CDR3 runs 15 residues. Germline V gene sequence: CDR1 SGDLS, CDR2 YYNGEE. Unmatched junction bases numbered 3, after V lost 0 bases and J lost 4 bases. In nucleotides, the CDR3 is TGTGCCAGCAGCGTAGAGGGGGCGAGCACCGGGGAGCTGTTTTTT. This codes for CASSVEGASTGELFF.

By its share, this clone is medium-sized. J is TRBJ2-1 and V is TRBV6-6, with TRBD2 identical over 14 bases. Germline lookup yields CDR1 MNHNY and CDR2 SVGAGI (reference sequence). The CDR3 length is 18 residues. V was clipped by 5 bases and J by 5 bases; unmatched bases: 11. As DNA, the CDR3 is TGTGCCAGCAGTCGACTAGCGGGAGGGTCCTCGAGTGACAATGAGCAGTTCTTC. This codes for CASSRLAGGSSSDNEQFF.

The gene calls are TRBV28 and TRBJ1-2; D is perhaps TRBD1 (6 bases). Trimming removed 1 base from V and 3 bases from J, with 18 bases in between. This CDR3 contains 17 residues. In germline, CDR1 is MDHEN, CDR2 SYDVKM. The CDR3 coding sequence is TGTGCCAGCAGTTTATCGTTACGACGGGAGGGGGACTATGGCTACACCTTC. Its protein is CASSLSLRREGDYGYTF.

The rearrangement uses TRBV10-3 and TRBJ2-3; 10 bases agree with TRBD2. With V trimmed by 4 bases and J by 3 bases, 7 bases remained unmatched. The length of the CDR3 is 16 residues. Germline-derived CDR1 and CDR2 are ENHRY and SYGVKD. The CDR3 coding sequence is TGTGCCATCAGTGGTTTAGCGGGGGGAGTAACAGATACGCAGTATTTT. This encodes CAISGLAGGVTDTQYF.

The chain employs TRBV2 and TRBJ1-5, with a possible D match to TRBD1 (5 bases). This CDR3 region has 14 residues. The germline gives CDR1 SNHLY, CDR2 FYNNEI. V was trimmed by 4 bases and J by 2 bases, leaving 9 bases between them. The CDR3: CASSAQGRNQPQHF. The CDR3 coding sequence is TGTGCCAGCAGTGCTCAGGGTCGCAATCAGCCCCAGCATTTT.